Listed here are 20 T cell receptor beta chains from one sample, sequenced in a study of OX40 agonist ivuxolimab in advanced cancers. TCRdb keeps only in-frame clones here, not all; method: immunoSEQ multiplex PCR. The sample includes just over 90,000 clones, approximately 90% of them seen just once. The sequencing used CD4+ or CD8+ T cells sorted from blood, collected in a trial of the OX40 agonist ivuxolimab. These receptors all stem from an adult with an advanced solid tumor such as melanoma, head and neck, liver or kidney cancer.

V usage is TRBV5-4 and J usage is TRBJ2-1, with 14 bases aligning to TRBD2. The germline CDR1 and CDR2 sequences are SGHNT and YYREEE (reference sequence). The length of the CDR3 is 16 residues. The trim removed 3 bases at V and 9 bases at J, leaving 8 bases unmatched. The CDR3: CASSSPGLAGVGEQFF. CDR3 coding DNA: TGTGCCAGCAGCTCCCCGGGACTAGCGGGAGTGGGTGAGCAGTTCTTC.

The genes are TRBV7-2 and TRBJ1-1; 8 nucleotides agree with TRBD1. Germline V gives CDR1 SGHTA, CDR2 FQGNSA. The CDR3 length is 16 residues. The V gene end was trimmed by 4 bases and the J gene end by 5 bases; junction bases not matched to a gene: 12. The CDR3 DNA is TGTGCCAGCAGCTCGGAAGCTCAGGGGGCGCGGACTGAAGCTTTCTTT. Encoded protein: CASSSEAQGARTEAFF.

The V call is TRBV30, the J call TRBJ1-2, with TRBD1 matching over 12 bases. The CDR3 runs 15 residues. Germline V gene lookup returns CDR1 GTSNPN and CDR2 SVGIG (reference sequence). V lost 4 bases and J lost 2; bases outside the gene matches: 5. The DNA for the CDR3 is TGTGCCTGGAAAGGGACAGGGGGCGTCAACTATGGCTACACCTTC. Encoded protein: CAWKGTGGVNYGYTF. Combining the CDR3 with reference TRBV30 and TRBJ1-2 gives the whole variable domain SQTIHQWPATLVQPVGSPLSLECTVEGTSNPNLYWYRQAAGRGLQLLFYSVGIGQISSEVPQNLSASRPQDRQFILSSKKLLLSDSGFYLCAWKGTGGVNYGYTFGSGTRLTVV.

The J gene is TRBJ2-7, the V gene TRBV21-1; the table's D call of TRBD1 was not tested on the DNA. TRBV21-1 is a pseudogene locus. This CDR3 comprises 11 residues. The CDR3 coding sequence is TGTGCCACCTTACAGGGCTACGAGCAGTACTTC. Its protein product is CATLQGYEQYF.

CDR3: CASLQGGLVYTGELFF. The CDR3 DNA reads TGTGCCAGCCTTCAGGGGGGACTAGTTTATACCGGGGAGCTGTTTTTT. The chain carries TRBV19 and TRBJ2-2; D may be TRBD2 (8 bases). Trimming took 9 bases from V and 5 from J, leaving 22 bases between them. Germline V gene data show CDR1 as LNHDA and CDR2 as SQIVND (reference sequence). CDR3 length: 16 amino acids.

The chain recombines TRBV5-4 with TRBJ1-4, with 7 positions matching TRBD1. The CDR3 contains 14 residues. The V gene end was trimmed by 4 bases and the J gene end by 4 bases; junction bases not matched to a gene: 4. Germline values: CDR1 SGHNT, CDR2 YYREEE (reference sequence). The CDR3 reads CASSLQGLNEKLFF. CDR3 DNA sequence: TGTGCCAGCAGCCTACAGGGGCTTAATGAAAAACTGTTTTTT.

V and J are TRBV28 and TRBJ1-3; D uncertain. Per the germline V gene, CDR1 is MDHEN and CDR2 is SYDVKM. The CDR3 covers 14 residues. With 2 bases removed from V and 0 bases from J, the gap between germline ends came to 5 bases. This chain's CDR3 is CASSLLFSGNTIYF. The DNA of the CDR3 is TGTGCCAGCAGTTTACTATTCTCTGGAAACACCATATATTTT.

The DNA of the CDR3 is TGTGCCTGGAGTGTATTATATGGGGAAGGCGGGGAGCTGTTTTTT. Amino acids: CAWSVLYGEGGELFF. The J gene is TRBJ2-2, the V gene TRBV30; D gene unclear. This CDR3 comprises 15 residues. Germline CDR1 GTSNPN, CDR2 SVGIG (reference sequence). V was trimmed by 0 bases and J by 7 bases, leaving 15 bases between them.

In the case of this clone: The junction differs from germline at one of its ends, possibly a read error. The chain recombines TRBV19 with TRBJ1-1; D is uncertain. The CDR3 totals 14 residues. Germline lookup yields CDR1 LNHDA and CDR2 SQIVND (reference sequence). The CDR3 spells CASSIGPLKTEAFF. The DNA for the CDR3 is TGTGCCAGTAGTATCGGCCCGTTGAAGACTGAAGCTTTCTTT.

This sequence joins TRBV11-1 and TRBJ1-1; the D is unclear. The V gene lost 5 bases and the J gene lost 0 bases, with 7 bases spanning the gap. This CDR3 is 13 amino acids long. CDR1 SGHAT and CDR2 FQDESV come from the germline V gene (reference sequence). The CDR3 DNA sequence: TGTGCCAGCAGCCCCCGTTTGAACACTGAAGCTTTCTTT. Encoded protein: CASSPRLNTEAFF.

CDR3 region: CASSSTAYEQYF. In nucleotides, the CDR3 is TGTGCCAGCAGCTCCACAGCCTACGAGCAGTACTTC. This chain links TRBV5-6 with TRBJ2-7; D is undetermined. The CDR3 loop spans 12 amino acids. Germline values: CDR1 SGHDT, CDR2 YYEEEE. Trimming stripped 3 bases from V and 2 bases from J, with 6 bases between. The full variable domain, in which reference TRBV5-6 and TRBJ2-7 provide the parts outside the CDR3, is DAGVTQSPTHLIKTRGQQVTLRCSPKSGHDTVSWYQQALGQGPQFIFQYYEEEERQRGNFPDRFSGHQFPNYSSELNVNALLLGDSALYLCASSSTAYEQYFGPGTRLTVT.

The rearrangement links TRBV6-5 to TRBJ1-2; D is unresolved. Per germline, CDR1 MNHEY and CDR2 SVGAGI. V lost 2 bases, J lost 4 bases, and 5 bases lay in between. The CDR3 totals 12 residues. CDR3 bases: TGTGCCAGCAGTTACGACGGCTATGGCTACACCTTC. Translating gives CASSYDGYGYTF.

The rearrangement joins TRBV6-5 to TRBJ2-1; D remains ambiguous. Germline V CDR1 and CDR2: MNHEY, SVGAGI. The CDR3 consists of 15 residues. V lost 2 bases, J lost 4 bases, and 12 bases lay in between. CDR3 loop: CASSYDRQPYNEQFF. The CDR3 bases are TGTGCCAGCAGTTACGACCGCCAGCCTTACAATGAGCAGTTCTTC.

This chain connects TRBV6-5 to TRBJ2-7, with D possibly TRBD1 on 6 matching bases. Trimming pared 5 bases from V and 1 base from J, leaving 12 bases between. The CDR3 loop spans 14 amino acids. Germline CDR1 reads MNHEY; CDR2 reads SVGAGI. In nucleotides, the CDR3 is TGTGCCAGCAGTAACCACAGGGATTCCTACGAGCAGTACTTC. Its translation: CASSNHRDSYEQYF.

The genes are TRBV19 and TRBJ2-7; 8 bases fit TRBD1. This CDR3 spans 14 amino acids. The V segment lost 5 bases and the J segment 4 bases; nucleotides outside the gene matches: 7. The germline V gene has CDR1 LNHDA and CDR2 SQIVND (reference sequence). This CDR3 reads CASSLRTGRYEQYF. In DNA form, the CDR3 reads TGTGCCAGTAGTCTAAGGACAGGGAGGTACGAGCAGTACTTC.

This chain joins TRBV9 and TRBJ2-1; D may be TRBD1 or TRBD2 (5 bases each). V lost 4 bases to trimming and J lost 9 bases, with 17 bases between them. CDR1 and CDR2 (germline): SGDLS, YYNGEE. This CDR3 contains 14 residues. The CDR3 nucleotides read TGTGCCAGCAGCCCACGGGACGTTTGGGGTGAGCAGTTCTTC. Translation gives CASSPRDVWGEQFF.

The genes are TRBV20-1 and TRBJ2-5, with unresolved D. Trimming removed 3 bases at V and 3 bases at J, with 5 bases between. This CDR3 contains 11 residues. The V gene's germline CDR1 is DFQATT and CDR2 SNEGSKA (reference sequence). As DNA, the CDR3 is TGCAGTGCTAGCCCGGAAGAGACCCAGTACTTC. Encoded protein: CSASPEETQYF.

The J gene is TRBJ2-7, the V gene TRBV9; 7 nucleotides match TRBD2. The CDR3 totals 14 residues. J was trimmed by 3 bases and V by 4 bases; bases with no gene match: 7. Germline V gene sequence: CDR1 SGDLS, CDR2 YYNGEE. The CDR3 loop reads CASSPGRGSYEQYF. DNA of the CDR3: TGTGCCAGCAGCCCCGGGCGGGGGAGCTACGAGCAGTACTTC.

The gene calls are TRBV6-5 and TRBJ1-1; no reliable D call. The length of the CDR3 is 15 residues. The germline gives CDR1 MNHEY, CDR2 SVGAGI. Trimming shortened V by 6 bases and J by 3 bases, and 17 bases separated the two germline ends. The CDR3 is CASRNAGGGDTEAFF. The CDR3, as DNA: TGTGCCAGCAGAAACGCCGGCGGCGGGGACACTGAAGCTTTCTTT.

V gene TRBV19 combines with J gene TRBJ1-4; TRBD1 is a possible D gene (5 bases). V gave up 7 bases and J gave up 2 bases, with 14 bases separating them. Germline lookup yields CDR1 LNHDA and CDR2 SQIVND (reference sequence). CDR3 size: 15 residues. DNA of the CDR3: TGTGCCAGTACCCCCAGCGGGGGTACTAATGAAAAACTGTTTTTT. Encoded protein: CASTPSGGTNEKLFF.